These 17 T cell receptor beta chains were all obtained from the same sample, sequenced in a study of radiation and T cells in renal cell carcinoma. TCRdb's table, derived via immunoSEQ multiplex PCR, lists solely in-frame clones and lacks some. The table lists around 94,000 clones, 86% of them singletons. As for time point: baseline pretreatment blood. The sample's treatment: 15 Gy SBRT to primary tumor, nephrectomy 4 weeks later. The starting material was blood, obtained from a patient whose treatment included radiotherapy and nephrectomy. Receptors originate from a man aged 50 to 59 with renal cell carcinoma.

CDR3 amino acids: CASSVTGTVSYEQYF. Here the CDR3 DNA reads TGTGCCAGCAGCGTAACAGGTACCGTATCCTACGAGCAGTACTTC. The V call is TRBV2, the J call TRBJ2-7, with TRBD1 as a possible D gene (5 bases). V gave up 6 bases and J gave up 1 base, with 16 bases separating them. The CDR3 spans 15 residues. Germline V gene sequence: CDR1 SNHLY, CDR2 FYNNEI.

The V and J genes are TRBV5-4 and TRBJ2-5; D is ambiguous. Germline V CDR1 and CDR2: SGHNT, YYREEE (reference sequence). The CDR3 has 15 residues. V lost 0 bases to trimming and J lost 1 base, with 10 bases between them. The CDR3 nucleotides read TGTGCCAGCAGCTTGGCGTTTGGCGGCCAAGAGACCCAGTACTTC. As protein: CASSLAFGGQETQYF. The full variable domain, with the rest looked up from reference TRBV5-4 and TRBJ2-5, is ETGVTQSPTHLIKTRGQQVTLRCSSQSGHNTVSWYQQALGQGPQFIFQYYREEENGRGNFPPRFSGLQFPNYSSELNVNALELDDSALYLCASSLAFGGQETQYFGPGTRLLVL.

The V call is TRBV13, the J call TRBJ2-5; possible D gene TRBD2, 7 bases. The CDR3 spans 15 residues. V lost 4 bases to trimming and J lost 2 bases, with 14 bases between them. Germline assignment: CDR1 PRHDT and CDR2 FYEKMQ (reference sequence). For the CDR3, the DNA is TGTGCCAGCAGCTCAAGGGGGGGGTTGCAAGAGACCCAGTACTTC. The encoded protein is CASSSRGGLQETQYF.

The chain combines TRBV5-1 with TRBJ2-1; D gene ambiguous. Germline-derived CDR1 and CDR2 are SGHRS and YFSETQ. The germline V and J ends were trimmed by 2 bases and 7 bases, with 13 bases remaining between them. The CDR3 is 14 amino acids. In nucleotides, the CDR3 is TGCGCCAGCAGCTTTGGGTCGTCAAGGAATGAGCAGTTCTTC. Protein product: CASSFGSSRNEQFF.

The chain is built from TRBV2 and TRBJ2-1; D not resolved. The germline V gene has CDR1 SNHLY and CDR2 FYNNEI. Trimming pared 0 bases from V and 0 bases from J, leaving 6 bases between. The CDR3 is made up of 15 amino acids. CDR3 loop: CASSEAGISYNEQFF. The CDR3 coding sequence is TGTGCCAGCAGTGAAGCAGGGATCTCCTACAATGAGCAGTTCTTC.

The CDR3: CASSSRSRGDEKLFF. Here the CDR3 DNA reads TGTGCCAGCAGCTCGCGCTCCCGGGGGGATGAAAAACTGTTTTTT. This chain uses TRBV5-4 with TRBJ1-4; tentative D call: TRBD1 (5 bases). With 3 bases removed from V and 6 bases from J, the gap between germline ends came to 15 bases. This CDR3 contains 15 residues. Germline V gene data show CDR1 as SGHNT and CDR2 as YYREEE (reference sequence).

The chain joins TRBV10-3 to TRBJ1-1; the D is unclear. Deletions cut 0 bases from V and 7 bases from J, with 9 bases between. CDR1 is ENHRY, CDR2 SYGVKD, per germline. This CDR3 is built from 13 residues. Written as DNA, the CDR3 is TGTGCCATCAGTGAGTCACGGATAAGTGAAGCTTTCTTT. Its protein is CAISESRISEAFF.

In DNA, the CDR3 is TGTGCCAGCACTCGATCTCGGACAGGGGGAAGGTCCTACAATGAGCAGTTCTTC. Residues: CASTRSRTGGRSYNEQFF. This rearrangement joins TRBV2 to TRBJ2-1, with 10 nucleotides matching TRBD1. Trimming cost V 7 bases and J 1 base; bases outside gene matches: 13. CDR3 length: 18 amino acids. CDR1 and CDR2 (germline): SNHLY, FYNNEI. Full variable domain (rest looked up from reference TRBV2 and TRBJ2-1): EPEVTQTPSHQVTQMGQEVILRCVPISNHLYFYWYRQILGQKVEFLVSFYNNEISEKSEIFDDQFSVERPDGSNFTLKIRSTKLEDSAMYFCASTRSRTGGRSYNEQFFGPGTRLTVL.

The CDR3 DNA is TGCGCCAGCAGCTTGAACGAGGGGGCTAGTGAGACCCAGTACTTC. Translated: CASSLNEGASETQYF. The gene calls are TRBV5-1 and TRBJ2-5; 7 bases line up with TRBD1. With 1 base clipped from V and 5 bases from J, the junction kept 8 bases outside the gene matches. The CDR3 is 15 residues long. Germline CDR1 and CDR2: SGHRS and YFSETQ.

The rearrangement links TRBV11-2 to TRBJ2-3; a weak D match, TRBD1 (6 bases). CDR3 length equals 15 residues. The germline CDR1 and CDR2 sequences are SGHAT and FQNNGV. V was cut by 0 bases and J by 4 bases, with 11 bases left in between. The CDR3 region has the DNA TGTGCCAGCAGCTTAGATCGAGGGGGTGCAGATACGCAGTATTTT. Translated, it gives CASSLDRGGADTQYF.

The V call is TRBV4-1, the J call TRBJ1-2; possible D gene TRBD1, 6 bases. The CDR3 contains 16 residues. V dropped 3 bases and J dropped 4 bases, with 18 bases sitting between them. In germline, CDR1 is MGHRA, CDR2 YSYEKL. The CDR3 sequence: CASSHQFLQGAYGYTF. CDR3 in DNA: TGCGCCAGCAGCCACCAGTTCTTACAGGGCGCCTATGGCTACACCTTC.

The chain joins TRBV25-1 to TRBJ2-5; no definite D call. The germline V gene has CDR1 MGHDK and CDR2 SYGVNS. Trimming left V 2 bases short and J 1 base short, with 11 bases between. CDR3 size: 15 residues. The CDR3 loop is CASSEGRNFQETQYF. The CDR3 DNA reads as TGTGCCAGCAGTGAAGGACGGAACTTCCAAGAGACCCAGTACTTC.

The rearrangement joins TRBV4-1 to TRBJ1-1; D gene unclear. There are 14 residues in the CDR3. V was pared by 3 bases and J by 0 bases, with 8 bases between. CDR1 MGHRA and CDR2 YSYEKL come from the germline V gene. The CDR3 region has the DNA TGCGCCAGCAGCCAGTCAGAGTTGAACACTGAAGCTTTCTTT. Translating it yields CASSQSELNTEAFF.

This chain connects TRBV18 to TRBJ2-3, with TRBD2 matching over 12 bases. The CDR3 is 14 residues long. V lost 8 bases to trimming and J lost 2 bases; unmatched junction nucleotides: 2. Per germline, CDR1 KGHSH and CDR2 LQKENI. The CDR3 here is CASGLAGPTDTQYF. As DNA, the CDR3 is TGTGCCAGCGGACTAGCGGGGCCCACAGATACGCAGTATTTT.

This chain uses TRBV5-1 with TRBJ1-2; 12 positions agree with TRBD1. CDR3 size: 18 residues. The germline V gene encodes CDR1 SGHRS and CDR2 YFSETQ. The V segment lost 4 bases and the J segment 3 bases; nucleotides outside the gene matches: 13. CDR3 DNA: TGCGCCAGCAGCGGATACGGGACAGGGGGCCGTCGTTACTATGGCTACACCTTC. It encodes CASSGYGTGGRRYYGYTF.

This CDR3 reads CAWSVKTSGGAVEQFF. The CDR3 DNA follows: TGTGCCTGGAGTGTCAAAACTAGCGGGGGGGCCGTTGAGCAGTTCTTC. J is TRBJ2-1 and V is TRBV30; 13 bases map to TRBD2. The germline V gene has CDR1 GTSNPN and CDR2 SVGIG (reference sequence). The CDR3 totals 16 residues. After removal of 0 bases from V and 9 bases from J, the junction contained 8 bases not matched to a gene.

The CDR3 coding sequence is TGTGCCAGCAGCTTGCGGGCAGGGGCACAAGAGACCCAGTACTTC. Translation: CASSLRAGAQETQYF. V and J are TRBV7-2 and TRBJ2-5; a possible D gene is TRBD1 (6 bases). In germline, CDR1 is SGHTA, CDR2 FQGNSA. Trimming removed 3 bases at V and 2 bases at J, with 13 bases between. CDR3 size: 15 residues.